This T cell receptor beta chain appears in the sequencing data of a study of cytomegalovirus exposure and HLA in healthy donors. Overall study results and limits: CMV antigen specificity was confirmed in vitro for a few CMV-associated chains.

The count of this clone is one. Its antigen is undetermined. CDR3 length equals 15 residues. Germline values: CDR1 SNHLY, CDR2 FYNNEI. After removal of 5 bases from V and 0 bases from J, the junction contained 4 bases not matched to a gene. Libraries were prepared by immunoSEQ multiplex PCR; TCRdb keeps only in-frame clonotypes and omits some of them. The profile shows fewer than 150,000 clones, about 86% of them singletons. Sequences were obtained from PBMCs. The receptor was isolated from a woman aged 18-30 years in good health and CMV-seropositive. The chain couples TRBV2 to TRBJ1-2, with 9 bases matching TRBD1. Written as DNA, the CDR3 is TGTGCCAGCAGTCTTCGGACAGGGGCTAACTATGGCTACACCTTC. It encodes CASSLRTGANYGYTF. Together with reference TRBV2 and TRBJ1-2, the CDR3 gives the full variable domain: EPEVTQTPSHQVTQMGQEVILRCVPISNHLYFYWYRQILGQKVEFLVSFYNNEISEKSEIFDDQFSVERPDGSNFTLKIRSTKLEDSAMYFCASSLRTGANYGYTFGSGTRLTVV.